The sample holds a few counts of the clone carrying this T cell receptor beta chain. Its cognate antigen is unknown. This CDR3 contains 15 residues. In germline, CDR1 is LNHDA, CDR2 SQIVND (reference sequence). V dropped 5 bases and J dropped 6; count of bases not matched to a gene: 8. The data are from a study of T cell responses to AZD1222 COVID-19 vaccine. Generated by immunoSEQ multiplex PCR, the TCRdb table keeps only in-frame clones and is missing some. The profile covers 130,000 or so clones, with approximately 95% appearing a single time and over 0.85% taken by the ten largest. Findings and limits, study-wide: Receipt of two AZD1222 doses was followed by a rise in Spike-specific TCR breadth and depth. In a largely white British group with more females than males, clonal diversity was possibly underestimated. Sampling captured repertoires only after the peak T cell response.

The chain is built from TRBV19 and TRBJ1-5, with 9 bases fitting TRBD1. Sequences were derived from peripheral blood, sampled on day 0 of MenACWY control vaccination. The source is an adult in good health. Here the CDR3 DNA reads TGTGCCAGTAGTCGAGCCGGGACAGGGCTTCAGCCCCAGCATTTT. Translation: CASSRAGTGLQPQHF.